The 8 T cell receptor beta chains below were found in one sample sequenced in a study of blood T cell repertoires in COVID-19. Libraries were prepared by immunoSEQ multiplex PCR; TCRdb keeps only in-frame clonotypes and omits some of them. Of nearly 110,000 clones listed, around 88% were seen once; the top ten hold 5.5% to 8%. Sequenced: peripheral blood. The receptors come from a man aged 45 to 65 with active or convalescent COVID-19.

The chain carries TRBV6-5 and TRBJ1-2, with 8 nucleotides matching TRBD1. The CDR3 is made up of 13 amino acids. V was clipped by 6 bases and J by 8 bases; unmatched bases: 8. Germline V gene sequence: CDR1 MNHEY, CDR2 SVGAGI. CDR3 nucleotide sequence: TGTGCCAGCAGCATGGACAGGGCCAAGGGCTACACCTTC. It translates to CASSMDRAKGYTF.

The chain's CDR3 is CASSIAGTGPPYEQYF. The CDR3 DNA is TGTGCCAGTAGTATAGCTGGGACAGGGCCCCCCTACGAGCAGTACTTC. The V call is TRBV19, the J call TRBJ2-7; TRBD1 aligns across 9 bases. Per the germline V gene, CDR1 is LNHDA and CDR2 is SQIVND (reference sequence). The CDR3 runs 16 residues. Trimming cost V 1 base and J 2 bases; bases outside gene matches: 6. Using reference TRBV19 and TRBJ2-7 for the parts outside the CDR3, the full variable domain is DGGITQSPKYLFRKEGQNVTLSCEQNLNHDAMYWYRQDPGQGLRLIYYSQIVNDFQKGDIAEGYSVSREKKESFPLTVTSAQKNPTAFYLCASSIAGTGPPYEQYFGPGTRLTVT.

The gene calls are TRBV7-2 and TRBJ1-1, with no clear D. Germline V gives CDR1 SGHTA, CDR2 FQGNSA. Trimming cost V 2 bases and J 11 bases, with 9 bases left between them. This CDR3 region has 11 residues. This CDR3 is CASSLTRFAFF. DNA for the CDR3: TGTGCCAGCAGCTTAACACGATTCGCTTTCTTT.

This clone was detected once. The CDR3 DNA follows: TGTGCCAGCAGCTCCCCACGGGGTGGCACTGAAGCTTTCTTT. It translates to CASSSPRGGTEAFF. V gene TRBV7-8 combines with J gene TRBJ1-1; D is ambiguous. CDR1 SGHVS and CDR2 FQNEAQ come from the germline V gene. With 4 bases removed from V and 4 bases from J, the gap between germline ends came to 13 bases. The CDR3 sequence is 14 residues long.

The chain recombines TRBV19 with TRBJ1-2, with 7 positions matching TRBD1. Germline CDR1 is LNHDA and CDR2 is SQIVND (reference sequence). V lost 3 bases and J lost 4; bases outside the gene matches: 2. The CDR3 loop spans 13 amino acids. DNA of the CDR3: TGTGCCAGTAGTATCGGGGACAGCTATGGCTACACCTTC. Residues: CASSIGDSYGYTF.

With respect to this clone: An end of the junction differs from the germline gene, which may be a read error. CDR3 protein: CAWRRTGGKETLYF. The CDR3 DNA reads TGTGCCTGGCGCCGGACAGGGGGTAAAGAGACCCTGTACTTC. V is TRBV30 and J is TRBJ2-5; 10 bases agree with TRBD1. The CDR3 sequence is 14 residues long. Germline V gene sequence: CDR1 GTSNPN, CDR2 SVGIG (reference sequence).

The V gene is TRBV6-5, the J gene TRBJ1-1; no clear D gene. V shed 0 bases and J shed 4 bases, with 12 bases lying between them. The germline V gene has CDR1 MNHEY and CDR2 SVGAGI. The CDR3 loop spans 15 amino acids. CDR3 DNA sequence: TGTGCCAGCAGTTACTCGAGGGTGGTGGCCACTGAAGCTTTCTTT. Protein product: CASSYSRVVATEAFF.

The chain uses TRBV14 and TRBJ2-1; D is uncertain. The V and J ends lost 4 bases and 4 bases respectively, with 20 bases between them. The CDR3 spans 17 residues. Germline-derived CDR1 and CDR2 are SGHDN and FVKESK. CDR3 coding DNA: TGTGCCAGCAGCCCTCGAGGAGCATTCCCCTTTTACAATGAGCAGTTCTTC. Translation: CASSPRGAFPFYNEQFF. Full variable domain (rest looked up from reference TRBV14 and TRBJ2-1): EAGVTQFPSHSVIEKGQTVTLRCDPISGHDNLYWYRRVMGKEIKFLLHFVKESKQDESGMPNNRFLAERTGGTYSTLKVQPAELEDSGVYFCASSPRGAFPFYNEQFFGPGTRLTVL.